One sample yielded the 19 T cell receptor beta chains listed below, sequenced in a study of Graves' ophthalmopathy and Graves' hyperthyroidism. Amplified material comprised TCR beta CDR3 regions derived from RNA transcripts. The authors performed first-round RT-PCR with HTBI primers and then a second-round multiplex PCR. Via MiXCR, TCRdb re-called the multiplex PCR reads, giving one row per CDR3 protein. The sample lists 200,000 to 250,000 distinct CDR3 sequences, 20% to 25% occurring once. Specimen: peripheral blood. The receptors were sampled from a woman in her 50s with Graves' ophthalmopathy.

This rearrangement joins TRBV7-9 to TRBJ1-1; TRBD1 is a possible D gene (5 bases). The germline V gene has CDR1 SEHNR and CDR2 FQNEAQ (reference sequence). The CDR3 spans 13 residues. V lost 5 bases, J lost 6 bases, and 13 bases lay in between. DNA for the CDR3: TGTGCCAGCAGCCCCCGACAGATCTCTGAAGCTTTCTTT. It yields the protein CASSPRQISEAFF. The whole variable domain, filled in from reference TRBV7-9 and TRBJ1-1, reads DTGVSQNPRHKITKRGQNVTFRCDPISEHNRLYWYRQTLGQGPEFLTYFQNEAQLEKSRLLSDRFSAERPKGSFSTLEIQRTEQGDSAMYLCASSPRQISEAFFGQGTRLTVV.

The CDR3 bases are TGTGCCAGCCAGACAGGGTACTACGAGCAGTACTTC. Protein: CASQTGYYEQYF. The chain links TRBV28 to TRBJ2-7; 7 bases align to TRBD1. J gave up 3 bases and V 8 bases, and 4 bases lay outside the gene matches. There are 12 residues in the CDR3. Germline V gene sequence: CDR1 MDHEN, CDR2 SYDVKM.

This chain joins TRBV5-4 and TRBJ2-2, with a weak D call TRBD1 (5 bases). Germline V gives CDR1 SGHNT, CDR2 YYREEE (reference sequence). This CDR3 has 13 amino acids. V was cut by 7 bases and J by 6 bases, with 13 bases left in between. CDR3 region: CASQGGHSGELFF. The CDR3 DNA sequence: TGTGCCAGCCAGGGCGGTCACTCCGGGGAGCTGTTTTTT. Filled out from reference TRBV5-4 and TRBJ2-2, the complete variable domain reads ETGVTQSPTHLIKTRGQQVTLRCSSQSGHNTVSWYQQALGQGPQFIFQYYREEENGRGNFPPRFSGLQFPNYSSELNVNALELDDSALYLCASQGGHSGELFFGEGSRLTVL.

V usage is TRBV11-1 and J usage is TRBJ1-5; possible D gene TRBD1, 6 bases. The CDR3 loop spans 17 amino acids. The germline V gene has CDR1 SGHAT and CDR2 FQDESV (reference sequence). V lost 5 bases and J 2 bases, leaving 19 bases between the germline ends. CDR3: CASSLRRSGEGNQPQHF. In nucleotides, the CDR3 is TGTGCCAGCAGCCTAAGGAGGTCAGGGGAGGGCAATCAGCCCCAGCATTTT.

This clonotype came up many times. The rearrangement uses TRBV2 and TRBJ2-7, with TRBD1 as a possible D gene (5 bases). This CDR3 region has 12 residues. The V end was cut by 3 bases, the J end by 3 bases, with 6 bases between. Germline CDR1 SNHLY, CDR2 FYNNEI. DNA for the CDR3: TGTGCCAGCAGTGATCAGGGCTACGAGCAGTACTTC. It is translated as CASSDQGYEQYF.

This clonotype was recorded at least ten times. The rearrangement links TRBV29-1 to TRBJ1-2; 12 bases fit TRBD1. The CDR3 contains 14 residues. The V segment lost 4 bases and the J segment 6 bases; nucleotides outside the gene matches: 6. Germline V gives CDR1 SQVTM, CDR2 ANQGSEA. The DNA for the CDR3 is TGCAGCGTTGGGGGACAGGGGGCGGAGGATGGCTACACCTTC. As protein: CSVGGQGAEDGYTF. The entire variable domain, with the rest obtained from reference TRBV29-1 and TRBJ1-2, is as follows: SAVISQKPSRDICQRGTSLTIQCQVDSQVTMMFWYRQQPGQSLTLIATANQGSEATYESGFVIDKFPISRPNLTFSTLTVSNMSPEDSSIYLCSVGGQGAEDGYTFGSGTRLTVV.

This clonotype was detected ten times or more. The chain carries TRBV29-1 and TRBJ2-1, with D perhaps matching TRBD1 (5 bases). Deletions cut 3 bases from V and 10 bases from J, with 13 bases between. The CDR3 contains 12 residues. Germline V CDR1 and CDR2: SQVTM, ANQGSEA. In nucleotides, the CDR3 is TGCAGCGTTGACAAGGGGAAACCAGAGCAGTTCTTC. This codes for CSVDKGKPEQFF.

This clonotype was detected only a few times. This sequence joins TRBV19 and TRBJ2-2, with D possibly matching TRBD1 (6 bases). Trimming cost V 6 bases and J 6 bases, with 11 bases left between them. Germline V CDR1 and CDR2: LNHDA, SQIVND (reference sequence). The CDR3 consists of 13 residues. The CDR3 region is CASREQGPGELFF. CDR3 nucleotides: TGTGCCAGTAGGGAACAGGGTCCCGGGGAGCTGTTTTTT.

This clonotype was detected many times. J is TRBJ2-4 and V is TRBV13, with unresolved D. Germline CDR1 and CDR2: PRHDT and FYEKMQ (reference sequence). The V end lost 2 bases, the J end lost 0 bases, and 11 bases lay between the germline ends. CDR3 size: 16 residues. CDR3 DNA: TGTGCCAGCAGCTTACGTGGGGAACTAGCCAAAAACATTCAGTACTTC. This translates into CASSLRGELAKNIQYF.

In its sample, this clonotype was seen a few times. Given a much more abundant clone one base away, this may be a read error. The rearrangement joins TRBV30 to TRBJ1-2; D is unresolved. V gave up 0 bases and J gave up 0 bases, with 14 bases separating them. The CDR3 runs 16 residues. Germline CDR1 GTSNPN, CDR2 SVGIG (reference sequence). The CDR3 nucleotides are TGTGCCTGGAGTGTACGGTCCCGGCTAGCTAACTATGGCTACACCTTC. It specifies CAWSVRSRLANYGYTF.

This clonotype came up many times. The chain carries TRBV11-2 and TRBJ2-5; TRBD1 aligns across 9 bases. Trimming cost V 1 base and J 5 bases; bases outside gene matches: 11. CDR1 is SGHAT, CDR2 FQNNGV, per germline. The CDR3 runs to 17 residues. The CDR3 protein is CASSLVRRDRAAETQYF. The CDR3 DNA follows: TGTGCCAGCAGCTTAGTCAGGAGGGACAGGGCCGCGGAGACCCAGTACTTC.

This clonotype has a count of ten or more. Here the CDR3 reads CATSDLEQETQYF. The CDR3 DNA follows: TGTGCCACCAGTGATTTGGAACAAGAGACCCAGTACTTC. V and J are TRBV24-1 and TRBJ2-5; D unresolved. Germline-derived CDR1 and CDR2 are KGHDR and SFDVKD. With 0 bases removed from V and 2 bases from J, the gap between germline ends came to 3 bases. CDR3 length: 13 amino acids.

This clonotype was counted ten times or more. The chain joins TRBV19 to TRBJ1-6; no clear D gene. This CDR3 region has 15 residues. The germline V and J ends were trimmed by 6 bases and 0 bases, with 9 bases remaining between them. Germline lookup yields CDR1 LNHDA and CDR2 SQIVND (reference sequence). DNA of the CDR3: TGTGCCAGTAGCCCGATTCTCTCCTATAATTCACCCCTCCACTTT. The encoded protein is CASSPILSYNSPLHF.

This clonotype has ten or more counts. This rearrangement joins TRBV28 to TRBJ2-7; 15 bases are a match to TRBD2. Germline V CDR1 and CDR2: MDHEN, SYDVKM. The length of the CDR3 is 15 residues. With 10 bases clipped from V and 6 bases from J, the junction kept 10 bases outside the gene matches. The CDR3 region is CATRTSGRALLEQYF. CDR3 sequence (DNA): TGTGCCACCAGGACTAGCGGGAGGGCCCTGCTCGAGCAGTACTTC. Looking up the rest from reference TRBV28 and TRBJ2-7 gives the full variable domain: DVKVTQSSRYLVKRTGEKVFLECVQDMDHENMFWYRQDPGLGLRLIYFSYDVKMKEKGDIPEGYSVSREKKERFSLILESASTNQTSMYLCATRTSGRALLEQYFGPGTRLTVT.

The chain links TRBV5-6 to TRBJ2-5; TRBD2 matches 8 bases. The germline V gene has CDR1 SGHDT and CDR2 YYEEEE. Trimming removed 2 bases from V and 4 bases from J; junction bases left unmatched: 10. This CDR3 is 16 amino acids long. CDR3 sequence reads: CASSFPEPAGVETQYF. The CDR3, as DNA: TGTGCCAGCAGCTTTCCCGAGCCAGCGGGAGTAGAGACCCAGTACTTC.

This clonotype has at least ten counts. This chain connects TRBV11-1 to TRBJ1-2; possibly TRBD1 for D (5 bases). Germline CDR1 is SGHAT and CDR2 is FQDESV (reference sequence). CDR3 length: 11 residues. Deletions cut 5 bases from V and 8 bases from J, with 9 bases between. This chain's CDR3 is CASSAGPGYTF. The CDR3 DNA follows: TGTGCCAGCAGCGCAGGGCCCGGCTACACCTTC.

This clonotype was picked up many times. The rearrangement uses TRBV12-3 or TRBV12-4 and TRBJ2-7, with D possibly being TRBD2 (5 bases). V dropped 5 bases and J dropped 6 bases, with 14 bases sitting between them. The CDR3 is 13 amino acids. CDR3 DNA sequence: TGTGCCAGCAGTCCCCGCCTACTAGGCGAGCAGTACTTC. It yields the protein CASSPRLLGEQYF.

This clonotype was counted many times. The rearrangement joins TRBV6-5 to TRBJ2-7; TRBD1 matches 8 bases. This CDR3 has 16 residues. The junction had 9 bases not matched to a gene; V was cut back by 2 bases and J by 3 bases. Germline CDR1 MNHEY, CDR2 SVGAGI. The CDR3 reads CASSYPDRAINYEQYF. The CDR3 region has the DNA TGTGCCAGCAGTTACCCGGACAGGGCCATTAACTACGAGCAGTACTTC.

On this clonotype itself: This may arise from a read error, as a much more abundant clone is one base away. The rearrangement joins TRBV19 to TRBJ1-1, with D perhaps matching TRBD1 (5 bases). The length of the CDR3 is 14 residues. CDR1 LNHDA and CDR2 SQIVND come from the germline V gene (reference sequence). In nucleotides, the CDR3 is TGTGCCAGCCTCCTCGGCCCCCAGGACACTGAAGATTTCTTT. The encoded protein is CASLLGPQDTEDFF.